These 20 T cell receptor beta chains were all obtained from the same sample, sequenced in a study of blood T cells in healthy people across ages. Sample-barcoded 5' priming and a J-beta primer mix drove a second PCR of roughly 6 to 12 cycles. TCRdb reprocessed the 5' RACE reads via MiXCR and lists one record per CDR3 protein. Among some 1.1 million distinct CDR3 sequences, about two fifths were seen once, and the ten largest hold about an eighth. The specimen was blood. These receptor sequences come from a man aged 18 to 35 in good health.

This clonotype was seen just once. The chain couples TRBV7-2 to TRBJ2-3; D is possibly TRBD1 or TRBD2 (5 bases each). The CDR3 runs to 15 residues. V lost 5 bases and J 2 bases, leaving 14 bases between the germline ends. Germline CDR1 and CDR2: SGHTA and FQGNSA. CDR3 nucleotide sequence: TGTGCCAGCAGCAGTCAAACGGGGCCCACAGATACGCAGTATTTT. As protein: CASSSQTGPTDTQYF.

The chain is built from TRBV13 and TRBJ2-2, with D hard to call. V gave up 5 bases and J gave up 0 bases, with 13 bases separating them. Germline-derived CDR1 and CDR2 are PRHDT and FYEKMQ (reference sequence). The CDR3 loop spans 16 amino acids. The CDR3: CASSPRPEANTGELFF. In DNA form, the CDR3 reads TGTGCCAGCAGCCCTCGCCCAGAGGCGAACACCGGGGAGCTGTTTTTT.

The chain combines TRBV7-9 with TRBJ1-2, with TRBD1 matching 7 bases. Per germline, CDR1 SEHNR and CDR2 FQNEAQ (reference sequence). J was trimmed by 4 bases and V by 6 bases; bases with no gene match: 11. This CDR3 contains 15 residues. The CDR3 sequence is CASSQGQLLSYGYTF. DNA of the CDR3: TGTGCCAGCAGTCAGGGACAGTTGTTAAGCTATGGCTACACCTTC.

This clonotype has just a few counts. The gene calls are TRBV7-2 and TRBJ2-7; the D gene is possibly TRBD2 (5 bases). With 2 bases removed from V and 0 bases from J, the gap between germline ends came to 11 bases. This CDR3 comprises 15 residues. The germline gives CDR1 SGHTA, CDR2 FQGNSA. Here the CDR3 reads CASSLMTGSSYEQYF. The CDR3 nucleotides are TGTGCCAGCAGCTTAATGACGGGAAGCTCCTACGAGCAGTACTTC.

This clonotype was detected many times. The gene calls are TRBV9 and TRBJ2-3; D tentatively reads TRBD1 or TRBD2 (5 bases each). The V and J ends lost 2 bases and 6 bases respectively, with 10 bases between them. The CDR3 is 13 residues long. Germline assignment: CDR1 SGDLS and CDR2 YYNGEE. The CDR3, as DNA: TGTGCCAGCAGCGTGAGGGCAGGGGATACGCAGTATTTT. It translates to CASSVRAGDTQYF.

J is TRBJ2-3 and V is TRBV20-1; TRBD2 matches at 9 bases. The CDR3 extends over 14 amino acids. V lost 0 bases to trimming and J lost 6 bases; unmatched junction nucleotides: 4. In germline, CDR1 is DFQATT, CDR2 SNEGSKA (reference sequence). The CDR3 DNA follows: TGCAGTGCTAGAGAGGCGGGGGGGTTTGATACGCAGTATTTT. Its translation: CSAREAGGFDTQYF.

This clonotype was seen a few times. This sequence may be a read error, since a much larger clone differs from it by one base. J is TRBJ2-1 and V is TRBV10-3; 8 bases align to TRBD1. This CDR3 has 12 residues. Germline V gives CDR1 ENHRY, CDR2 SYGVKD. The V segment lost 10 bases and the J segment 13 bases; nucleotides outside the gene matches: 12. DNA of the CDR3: TGTGCCACCAGGACAGGGCAAGAGACCCAGTTCTTC. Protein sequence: CATRTGQETQFF.

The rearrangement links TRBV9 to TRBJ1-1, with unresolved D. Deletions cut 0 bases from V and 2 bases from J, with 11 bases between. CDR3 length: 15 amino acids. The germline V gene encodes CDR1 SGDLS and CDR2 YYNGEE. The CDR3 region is CASSVGSGPNTEAFF. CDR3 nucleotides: TGTGCCAGCAGCGTAGGATCTGGGCCTAACACTGAAGCTTTCTTT.

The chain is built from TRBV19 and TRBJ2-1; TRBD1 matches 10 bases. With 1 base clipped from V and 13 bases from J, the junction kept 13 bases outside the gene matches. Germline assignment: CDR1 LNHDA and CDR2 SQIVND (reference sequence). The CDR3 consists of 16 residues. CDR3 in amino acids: CASSIVRGQGLETQFF. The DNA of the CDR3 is TGTGCCAGTAGTATAGTACGGGGACAGGGGCTAGAGACCCAGTTCTTC.

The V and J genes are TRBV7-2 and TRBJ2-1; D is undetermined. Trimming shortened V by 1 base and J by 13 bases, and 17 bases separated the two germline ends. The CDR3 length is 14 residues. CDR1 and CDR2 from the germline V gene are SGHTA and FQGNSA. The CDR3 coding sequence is TGTGCCAGCAGCTTAGGGCCTCGTGGAGAGACCCAGTTCTTC. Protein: CASSLGPRGETQFF. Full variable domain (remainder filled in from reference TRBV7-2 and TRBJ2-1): GAGVSQSPSNKVTEKGKDVELRCDPISGHTALYWYRQSLGQGLEFLIYFQGNSAPDKSGLPSDRFSAERTGGSVSTLTIQRTQQEDSAVYLCASSLGPRGETQFFGPGTRLTVL.

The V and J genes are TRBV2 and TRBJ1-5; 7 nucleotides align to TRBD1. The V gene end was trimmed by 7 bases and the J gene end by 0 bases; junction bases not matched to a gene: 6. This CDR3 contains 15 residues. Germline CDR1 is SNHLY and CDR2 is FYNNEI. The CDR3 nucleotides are TGTGCCAGCAAGGGGGCCTTGTATAGCAATCAGCCCCAGCATTTT. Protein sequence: CASKGALYSNQPQHF.

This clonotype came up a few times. This chain's CDR3 is CASSEARSGYTF. The CDR3 nucleotides are TGTGCCAGCAGTGAAGCTCGCTCTGGCTACACCTTC. This chain joins TRBV6-1 and TRBJ1-2, with D unclear. The germline CDR1 and CDR2 sequences are MNHNS and SASEGT. The CDR3 totals 12 residues. V was clipped by 0 bases and J by 7 bases, with 6 bases between them.

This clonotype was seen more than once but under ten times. Here the CDR3 DNA reads TGTGCCAGCAGTTTCCGGGACAGCGGCACTGAAGCTTTCTTT. Its protein is CASSFRDSGTEAFF. This chain connects TRBV12-3 or TRBV12-4 to TRBJ1-1; TRBD1 aligns across 7 bases. V lost 3 bases, J lost 4 bases, and 5 bases stayed unmatched. The CDR3 loop spans 14 amino acids.

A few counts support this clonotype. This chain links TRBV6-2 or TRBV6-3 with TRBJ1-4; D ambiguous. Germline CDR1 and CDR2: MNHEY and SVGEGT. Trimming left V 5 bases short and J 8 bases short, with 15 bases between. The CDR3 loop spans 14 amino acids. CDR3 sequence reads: CASSEADQWEKLFF. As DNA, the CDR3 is TGTGCCAGCAGTGAAGCCGATCAATGGGAAAAACTGTTTTTT.

In DNA form, the CDR3 reads TGCGCCAGCAGCTTGGAGGGCTTAGGCGAGCAGTTCTTC. Its protein product is CASSLEGLGEQFF. V and J are TRBV5-1 and TRBJ2-1; no clear D gene. Germline V lookup: CDR1 SGHRS, CDR2 YFSETQ. With 0 bases removed from V and 10 bases from J, the gap between germline ends came to 11 bases. The CDR3 is made up of 13 amino acids.

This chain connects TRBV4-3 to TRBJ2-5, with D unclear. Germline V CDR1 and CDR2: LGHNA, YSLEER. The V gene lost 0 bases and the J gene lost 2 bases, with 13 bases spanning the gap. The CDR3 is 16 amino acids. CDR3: CASSQDFTAEQETQYF. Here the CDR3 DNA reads TGCGCCAGCAGCCAAGATTTTACGGCAGAACAAGAGACCCAGTACTTC.

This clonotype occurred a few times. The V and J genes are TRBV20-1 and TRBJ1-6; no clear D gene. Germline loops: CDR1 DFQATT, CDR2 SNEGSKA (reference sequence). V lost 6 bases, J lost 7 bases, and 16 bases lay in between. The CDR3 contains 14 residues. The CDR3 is CSATPQLPNSPLHF. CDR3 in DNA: TGCAGTGCAACCCCCCAGCTTCCAAATTCACCCCTCCACTTT.

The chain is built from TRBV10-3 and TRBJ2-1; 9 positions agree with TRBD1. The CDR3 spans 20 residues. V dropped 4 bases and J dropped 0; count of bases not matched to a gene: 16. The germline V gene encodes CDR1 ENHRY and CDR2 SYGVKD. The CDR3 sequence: CAISASGDRDTTASYNEQFF. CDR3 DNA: TGTGCCATCAGTGCAAGTGGGGACAGGGACACAACCGCCTCCTACAATGAGCAGTTCTTC.

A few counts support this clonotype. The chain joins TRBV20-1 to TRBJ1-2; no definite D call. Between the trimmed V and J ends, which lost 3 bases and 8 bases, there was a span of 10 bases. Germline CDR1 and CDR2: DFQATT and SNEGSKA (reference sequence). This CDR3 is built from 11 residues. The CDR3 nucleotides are TGCAGTGCTAGGGGTGCTCCGGGCTACACCTTC. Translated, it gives CSARGAPGYTF.

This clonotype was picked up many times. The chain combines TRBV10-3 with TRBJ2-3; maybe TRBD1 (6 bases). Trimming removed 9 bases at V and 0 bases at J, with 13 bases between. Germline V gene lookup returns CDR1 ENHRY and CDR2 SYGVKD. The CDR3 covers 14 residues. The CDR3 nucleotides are TGTGCCATTCTAGGGACATCAAGCACAGATACGCAGTATTTT. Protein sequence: CAILGTSSTDTQYF.